This T cell receptor beta chain was profiled in a study of tumor-infiltrating lymphocytes in primary liver carcinoma. Study outcomes and limitations: Presence in all five tumor regions was observed for only about 7.5-24% of top clones.

This CDR3 comprises 14 residues. Germline V gene lookup returns CDR1 MGHRA and CDR2 YSYEKL. This clonotype was counted once. Antigen: not known. This could be a read error, since a much larger clone is one nucleotide away. For each extraction, RNA and DNA were obtained together from around 18-30 mg of unsorted bulk tissue. Tumor samples were assessed, and every one had over 75% viable tumor cells. The input was around 500 ng total RNA; TCR beta cDNA was made from it with a constant-region primer. Sequencing libraries for TCR beta derived from three nested multiplex PCR rounds that used slightly modified ARM-PCR. PCR rounds one and two used TRBV1-TRBV30 forward primers with a C-beta reverse primer for approximately 10 cycles each. MiXCR, run by TCRdb on the multiplex PCR reads, gives a single entry per CDR3 protein. The table includes about 64,000 distinct CDR3 sequences, roughly 70% detected once.

This rearrangement joins TRBV4-1 to TRBJ1-2, with unresolved D. This TCR derives from a man in his forties or fifties with primary liver carcinoma and hepatitis B virus infection. The sequencing input was liver tumor tissue from sampling region 4. Regarding subset: tumor region T4, right-lateral pole. In nucleotides, the CDR3 is TGCGCCAGCAACCAAGTTTCGGAGTCTTATGGCTACACCTTC. It is translated as CASNQVSESYGYTF.